This TCR beta chain comes out of a study of T cell responses to AZD1222 COVID-19 vaccine. Sequenced by immunoSEQ multiplex PCR; TCRdb stores in-frame clones only, minus some. The data contain 150,000 or so clones, more than 85% of them singletons. On this clone: The antigen remains unidentified.

Study observations and caveats: It was only a handful of AZD1222 recipients who were seropositive at baseline. No repertoire was sampled before or during the peak T cell response, only after it. The reported proportion of spike-specific TCRs targeting unmutated variant regions was nearly half. The donor cohort was predominantly white British with a female majority, and clonal diversity may have been underestimated.

The sequence derives from an adult in good health. The sequenced sample was peripheral blood, obtained on day 0 of AZD1222 vaccination.

Written as DNA, the CDR3 is TGTGCCAGCTCCTTGGGGGGACAGAAAAACATTCAGTACTTC. It codes for CASSLGGQKNIQYF. The chain recombines TRBV9 with TRBJ2-4; maybe TRBD1 (7 bases). The germline V gene has CDR1 SGDLS and CDR2 YYNGEE. The CDR3 contains 14 residues. The V end lost 7 bases, the J end lost 4 bases, and 15 bases lay between the germline ends.